The clone carrying this T cell receptor beta chain appeared a single time. Its antigen is not identified. These data are taken from a study of PD-1 blockade in classical Hodgkin lymphoma. Study-wide findings and caveats: A reduction in baseline TCR diversity was reportedly seen in newly diagnosed patients relative to healthy donors. Any patient who commenced nivolumab under 1 year after ASCT was excluded.

Data came from immunoSEQ multiplex PCR; TCRdb stores just in-frame clones and leaves some out. The sample lists over 85,000 clones; over 75% were seen once. The CDR3 contains 16 residues. V was pared by 5 bases and J by 3 bases, with 17 bases between. Looked up from germline, CDR1 is SEHNR and CDR2 is FQNEAQ (reference sequence). The time point here: cycle 4 day 1 (C4D1), after six to seven weeks of nivolumab. All patients relapsed after autologous stem cell transplantation, and brentuximab vedotin exposure varied. Best outcomes ranged across complete response, partial response and progressive disease.

The J gene is TRBJ2-1, the V gene TRBV7-9; TRBD2 might be the D (6 bases). This material consisted of peripheral blood mononuclear cells (PBMCs), taken before the fourth cycle of nivolumab. The receptor was derived from a human donor with classical Hodgkin lymphoma. The CDR3, as DNA: TGTGCCAGCAGCCTGGCGGGGCCAGAGGTCTACAATGAGCAGTTCTTC. Protein sequence: CASSLAGPEVYNEQFF.